The rows below give T cell receptor beta chains drawn from one sample of a study of T cells after yellow fever vaccination. TCRdb re-analysed the 5' RACE reads in MiXCR, keeping a single row per CDR3 protein. The sample contains some 240,000 distinct CDR3 sequences, 3.6% of which appear only once. The source material was PBMCs, sampled 15 days after the yellow fever booster vaccination. The receptors stem from a man younger than 35 who received the YFV17D yellow fever vaccine. The CDR3 runs from the conserved cysteine through the conserved F or W.

j_gene: TRBJ2-1; v_gene: TRBV6-5; CDR3aa: CASSYSGHGRGDNEQFF
j_gene: TRBJ1-1; v_gene: TRBV4-2; CDR3aa: CASTDWGAEAFF
j_gene: TRBJ1-2; v_gene: TRBV7-6; CDR3aa: CASSKKGTGSFFGYTF
j_gene: TRBJ1-1; v_gene: TRBV19; CDR3aa: CASTLGRGHTEAFF
j_gene: TRBJ2-5; v_gene: TRBV5-6; CDR3aa: CASSLDWRGETQYF
j_gene: TRBJ2-7; v_gene: TRBV20-1; CDR3aa: CSARLQGISYEQYF
j_gene: TRBJ1-6; v_gene: TRBV3-1; CDR3aa: CASSFPRTAPVF
j_gene: TRBJ2-1; v_gene: TRBV19; CDR3aa: CASTGLAGYNEQFF
j_gene: TRBJ1-6; v_gene: TRBV21-1; CDR3aa: CASSNTLSPLHF
j_gene: TRBJ2-1; v_gene: TRBV5-1; CDR3aa: CASSQTINEQFF
j_gene: TRBJ2-3; v_gene: TRBV14; CDR3aa: CASSQDRIPPTDTQYF
j_gene: TRBJ1-2; v_gene: TRBV9; CDR3aa: CASSSPTGAGYTF
j_gene: TRBJ2-3; v_gene: TRBV15; CDR3aa: CASRPGGTSTDTQYF
j_gene: TRBJ2-1; v_gene: TRBV6-5; CDR3aa: CASRDRANNEQFF
j_gene: TRBJ2-1; v_gene: TRBV5-1; CDR3aa: CASSLAQGRIYNEQFF
j_gene: TRBJ1-2; v_gene: TRBV6-2/TRBV6-3; CDR3aa: CASSYVGGGYTF
j_gene: TRBJ2-1; v_gene: TRBV12-3/TRBV12-4; CDR3aa: CASSLTSGNYNEQFF
j_gene: TRBJ1-2; v_gene: TRBV5-5; CDR3aa: CASSLERVSGYTF
j_gene: TRBJ1-5; v_gene: TRBV12-3/TRBV12-4; CDR3aa: CASFQERGGVNQPQHF
j_gene: TRBJ2-3; v_gene: TRBV7-6; CDR3aa: CASSPVAGGFTDTQYF
j_gene: TRBJ2-2; v_gene: TRBV7-2; CDR3aa: CATLGPGNTGELFF
j_gene: TRBJ1-4; v_gene: TRBV9; CDR3aa: CASSFQGAVSEKLFF
j_gene: TRBJ2-7; v_gene: TRBV5-6; CDR3aa: CASSLDGLSYEQYF
j_gene: TRBJ2-3; v_gene: TRBV5-1; CDR3aa: CASSLEQGSGTDTQYF
j_gene: TRBJ1-5; v_gene: TRBV12-3/TRBV12-4; CDR3aa: CASSLRGPQHF
j_gene: TRBJ1-6; v_gene: TRBV7-9; CDR3aa: CASSFGQPNSPLHF
j_gene: TRBJ1-5; v_gene: TRBV24-1; CDR3aa: CATSDWWQGNFWNQPQHF
j_gene: TRBJ1-2; v_gene: TRBV19; CDR3aa: CASIARGYGYTF
j_gene: TRBJ2-7; v_gene: TRBV5-1; CDR3aa: CASSLGLGRTNPYEQYF
j_gene: TRBJ2-2; v_gene: TRBV6-2/TRBV6-3; CDR3aa: CASSRDAGELFF
j_gene: TRBJ2-1; v_gene: TRBV11-2; CDR3aa: CASSSAGRRNSYNEQFF
j_gene: TRBJ1-2; v_gene: TRBV6-5; CDR3aa: CASSMGGQYGYTF
j_gene: TRBJ2-7; v_gene: TRBV4-2; CDR3aa: CASSPGTVTYEQYF
j_gene: TRBJ2-1; v_gene: TRBV11-2; CDR3aa: CASSLYLGPDNEQFF
j_gene: TRBJ1-1; v_gene: TRBV7-3; CDR3aa: CASSPGTLVREAFF
j_gene: TRBJ2-3; v_gene: TRBV20-1; CDR3aa: CSARSPTGADTQYF
j_gene: TRBJ1-4; v_gene: TRBV11-2; CDR3aa: CASSLMPATNEKLFF
j_gene: TRBJ2-1; v_gene: TRBV11-2; CDR3aa: CASSLILGGSVNEQFF
j_gene: TRBJ2-5; v_gene: TRBV5-1; CDR3aa: CASSLGLAGDQETQYF
j_gene: TRBJ1-6; v_gene: TRBV12-3/TRBV12-4; CDR3aa: CASGPQGANSPLHF
j_gene: TRBJ2-5; v_gene: TRBV5-4; CDR3aa: CASSVYRDSQETQYF
j_gene: TRBJ2-2; v_gene: TRBV20-1; CDR3aa: CSAGPGGTGELFF
j_gene: TRBJ2-6; v_gene: TRBV29-1; CDR3aa: CSFWGSGANVLTF
j_gene: TRBJ1-2; v_gene: TRBV3-1; CDR3aa: CASSPYRGAFYGYTF
j_gene: TRBJ1-2; v_gene: TRBV4-3; CDR3aa: CASSRRFYGGGYTF
j_gene: TRBJ2-1; v_gene: TRBV25-1; CDR3aa: CASSERASWGNEQFF
j_gene: TRBJ1-5; v_gene: TRBV12-3/TRBV12-4; CDR3aa: CASSTRGLIEGNQPQHF
j_gene: TRBJ2-7; v_gene: TRBV12-3/TRBV12-4; CDR3aa: CASSSETSGVYEQYF
j_gene: TRBJ2-3; v_gene: TRBV7-9; CDR3aa: CASSLDLGGVHTQYF
j_gene: TRBJ1-4; v_gene: TRBV5-1; CDR3aa: CASSLYRRGIGEKLFF
j_gene: TRBJ2-5; v_gene: TRBV20-1; CDR3aa: CSAKEGTQYF
j_gene: TRBJ2-3; v_gene: TRBV7-6; CDR3aa: CASSLRRVPAGTSGLEGTDTQYF
j_gene: TRBJ2-5; v_gene: TRBV10-3; CDR3aa: CAISESGGETQYF